This T cell receptor (beta chain) was observed in a study of cytomegalovirus exposure and HLA in healthy donors. This clone has ten or more counts. No antigen is known for it. PCR primers comprised 60 Vbeta and 13 Jbeta primers. The method was immunoSEQ multiplex PCR; TCRdb's version includes in-frame clones alone and lacks a portion of them. The table lists 190,000 or so clones, around four fifths of them singletons, with approximately 10% in the top ten. General study results and limits: Most observed TCR sequences were rare, whereas some public TCRs were detected in many donors. Sequencing depth across donors, presence/absence analyses assumed, was roughly uniform. Per a later analysis, HLA-associated TCR beta chains showed more clonal expansion than other, equally common TCR beta chains.

Germline V gene data show CDR1 as LNHDA and CDR2 as SQIVND (reference sequence). The CDR3 contains 14 residues. V dropped 10 bases and J dropped 4 bases, with 17 bases sitting between them. Sequenced: PBMCs. This clonotype was sampled from a woman in her forties or fifties in good health and CMV-seropositive. The chain carries TRBV19 and TRBJ1-5; D gene unclear. As DNA, the CDR3 is TGTGCCACTGACTCCGACTGGAATAATCAGCCCCAGCATTTT. Its translation is CATDSDWNNQPQHF. Complete variable domain (other parts from reference TRBV19 and TRBJ1-5): DGGITQSPKYLFRKEGQNVTLSCEQNLNHDAMYWYRQDPGQGLRLIYYSQIVNDFQKGDIAEGYSVSREKKESFPLTVTSAQKNPTAFYLCATDSDWNNQPQHFGDGTRLSIL.